One TCR beta chain is described in this entry. The data are from a study of blood T cell repertoires in COVID-19. The overall study: Whether acute or convalescent, the COVID-19 samples came from the United States, Italy and Spain. PBMCs, B-cell-depleted T cells, or T cells provided the cDNA or gDNA that made up the material.

The CDR3 has 13 residues. J was trimmed by 2 bases and V by 9 bases; bases with no gene match: 3. Germline V gene data show CDR1 as LNHDA and CDR2 as SQIVND (reference sequence). Authors' data handling: For nucleated cells, counts were estimated from reference gene primer amplification. Here immunoSEQ multiplex PCR was the method, and the copy in TCRdb shows in-frame clones only, minus some. The V and J calls and clone size were taken over from that table, and D and trimming were inferred from the DNA. The sample includes some 130,000 clones, more than 75% seen only once; the top ten take approximately 10%.

V usage is TRBV19 and J usage is TRBJ2-5; 10 bases map to TRBD1. The sample consisted of peripheral blood. This TCR was recovered from a man aged 55-75 years who had recovered from COVID-19. CDR3 loop: CASRDRGQETQYF. CDR3 DNA sequence: TGTGCCAGCAGGGACAGGGGACAAGAGACCCAGTACTTC.